The source of this T cell receptor beta chain is a study of T cells in Graves' hyperthyroidism and ophthalmopathy. This clonotype has a count of ten or more. Those with hyperthyroidism were 18 to 65 years old, newly diagnosed, and ill for under 2 months. It was RNA transcripts that yielded the amplified TCR beta CDR3 regions. Carried out on the TCR CDR3, a first-round RT-PCR used the HTBI primer set. TCRdb re-called the multiplex PCR reads with MiXCR, one entry per CDR3 protein. Among about 280,000 distinct CDR3 sequences listed, less than 30% were seen once. Germline CDR1 and CDR2: KGHDR and SFDVKD. CDR3 length: 14 amino acids. Between the trimmed V and J ends, which lost 5 bases and 7 bases, there was a span of 14 bases.

The rearrangement links TRBV24-1 to TRBJ1-5; D remains ambiguous. Sequencing was done on a sample of blood. The TCR sequence derives from a man aged 35-49 years with Graves' hyperthyroidism that later progressed to Graves' ophthalmopathy. The CDR3 nucleotides read TGTGCCACCAGTGTTGGGCACAAGGACCAGCCCCAGCATTTT. Protein sequence: CATSVGHKDQPQHF.